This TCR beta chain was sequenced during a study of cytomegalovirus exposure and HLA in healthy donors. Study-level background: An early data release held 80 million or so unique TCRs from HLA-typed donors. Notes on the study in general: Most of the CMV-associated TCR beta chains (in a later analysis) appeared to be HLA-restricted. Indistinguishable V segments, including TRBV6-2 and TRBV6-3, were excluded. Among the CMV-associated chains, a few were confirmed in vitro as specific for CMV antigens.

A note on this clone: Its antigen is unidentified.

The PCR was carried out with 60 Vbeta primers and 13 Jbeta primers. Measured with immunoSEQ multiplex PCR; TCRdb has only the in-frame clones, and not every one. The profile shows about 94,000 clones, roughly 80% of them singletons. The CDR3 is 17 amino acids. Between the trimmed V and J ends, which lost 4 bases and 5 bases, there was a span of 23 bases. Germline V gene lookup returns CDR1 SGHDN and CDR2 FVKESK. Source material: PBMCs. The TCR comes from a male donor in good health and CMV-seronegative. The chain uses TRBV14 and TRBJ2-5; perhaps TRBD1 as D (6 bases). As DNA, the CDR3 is TGTGCCAGCAGCCCTCGCCCCGGGACACGATCTTGGGAGACCCAGTACTTC. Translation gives CASSPRPGTRSWETQYF. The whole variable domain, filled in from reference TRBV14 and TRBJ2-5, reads EAGVTQFPSHSVIEKGQTVTLRCDPISGHDNLYWYRRVMGKEIKFLLHFVKESKQDESGMPNNRFLAERTGGTYSTLKVQPAELEDSGVYFCASSPRPGTRSWETQYFGPGTRLLVL.